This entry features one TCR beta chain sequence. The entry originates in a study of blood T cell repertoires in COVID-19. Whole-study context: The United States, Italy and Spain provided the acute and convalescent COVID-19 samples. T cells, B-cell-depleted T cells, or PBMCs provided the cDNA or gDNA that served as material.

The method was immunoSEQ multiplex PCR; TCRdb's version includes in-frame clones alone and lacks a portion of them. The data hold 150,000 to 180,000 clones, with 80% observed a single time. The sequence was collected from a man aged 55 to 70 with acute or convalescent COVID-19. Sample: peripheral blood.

CDR3 in DNA: TGTGCCAGTAGTCCGGGACTCGGCTCCTACAATGAGCAGTTCTTC. This encodes CASSPGLGSYNEQFF. J is TRBJ2-1 and V is TRBV19; TRBD2 is a possible D gene (6 bases). The CDR3 extends over 15 amino acids. Germline V gene sequence: CDR1 LNHDA, CDR2 SQIVND (reference sequence). The V gene lost 5 bases and the J gene lost 0 bases, with 11 bases spanning the gap.